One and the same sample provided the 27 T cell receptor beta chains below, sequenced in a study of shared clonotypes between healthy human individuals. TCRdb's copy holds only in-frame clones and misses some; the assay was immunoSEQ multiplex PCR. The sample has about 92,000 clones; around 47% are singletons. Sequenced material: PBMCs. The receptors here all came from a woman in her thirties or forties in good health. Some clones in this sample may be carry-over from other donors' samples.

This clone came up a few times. The DNA for the CDR3 is TGTGCCTGGAGTGTAGGTGGTAGCACCGGGGAGCTGTTTTTT. Its protein is CAWSVGGSTGELFF. The V call is TRBV30, the J call TRBJ2-2, with D unclear. The ends were cut back, 0 bases at V and 4 bases at J, with 9 bases in the middle. This CDR3 region has 14 residues. The germline V gene encodes CDR1 GTSNPN and CDR2 SVGIG (reference sequence).

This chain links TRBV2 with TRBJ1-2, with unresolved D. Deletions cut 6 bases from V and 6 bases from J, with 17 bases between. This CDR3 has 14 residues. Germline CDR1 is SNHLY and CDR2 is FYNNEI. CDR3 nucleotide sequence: TGTGCCAGCAGGGAACTGGGGATTGGTGATGGCTACACCTTC. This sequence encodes CASRELGIGDGYTF.

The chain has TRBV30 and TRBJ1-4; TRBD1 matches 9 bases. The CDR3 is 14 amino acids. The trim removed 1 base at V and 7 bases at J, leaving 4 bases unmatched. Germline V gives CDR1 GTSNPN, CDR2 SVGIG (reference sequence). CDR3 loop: CAWSGRTGAEKLFF. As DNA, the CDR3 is TGTGCCTGGAGTGGAAGGACAGGGGCTGAAAAACTGTTTTTT.

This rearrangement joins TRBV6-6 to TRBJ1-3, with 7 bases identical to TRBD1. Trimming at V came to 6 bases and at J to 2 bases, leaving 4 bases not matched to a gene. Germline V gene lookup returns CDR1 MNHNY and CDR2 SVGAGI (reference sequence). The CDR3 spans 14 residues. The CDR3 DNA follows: TGTGCCAGCAGCGACAGGGTAACTGGAAACACCATATATTTT. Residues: CASSDRVTGNTIYF.

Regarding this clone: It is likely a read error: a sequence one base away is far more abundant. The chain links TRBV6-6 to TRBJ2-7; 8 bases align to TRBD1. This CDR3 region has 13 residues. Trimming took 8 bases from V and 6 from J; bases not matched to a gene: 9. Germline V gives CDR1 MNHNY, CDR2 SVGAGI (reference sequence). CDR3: CASFGQGASEQYF. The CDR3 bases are TGTGCCAGCTTCGGGCAGGGGGCGTCCGAGCAGTACTTC.

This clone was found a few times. DNA for the CDR3: TGTGCCAGCTCACCACCTTCCCGGGGGGCGCTTGGACACAATGAGCAGTTCTTC. It specifies CASSPPSRGALGHNEQFF. The chain employs TRBV18 and TRBJ2-1, with D perhaps matching TRBD2 (7 bases). The CDR3 runs 18 residues. The V end lost 0 bases, the J end lost 5 bases, and 20 bases lay between the germline ends. Germline lookup yields CDR1 KGHSH and CDR2 LQKENI.

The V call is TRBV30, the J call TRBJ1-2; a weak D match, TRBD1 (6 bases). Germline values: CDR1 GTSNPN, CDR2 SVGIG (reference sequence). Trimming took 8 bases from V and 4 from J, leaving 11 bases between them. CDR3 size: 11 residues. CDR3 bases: TGTGCCATAACAGGGACCTATGGCTACACCTTC. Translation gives CAITGTYGYTF.

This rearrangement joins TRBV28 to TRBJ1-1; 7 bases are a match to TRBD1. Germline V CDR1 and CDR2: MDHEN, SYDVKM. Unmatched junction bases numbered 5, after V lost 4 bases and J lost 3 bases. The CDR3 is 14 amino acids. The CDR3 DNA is TGTGCCAGCAGTTCACAGGGGAGGGACACTGAAGCTTTCTTT. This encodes CASSSQGRDTEAFF.

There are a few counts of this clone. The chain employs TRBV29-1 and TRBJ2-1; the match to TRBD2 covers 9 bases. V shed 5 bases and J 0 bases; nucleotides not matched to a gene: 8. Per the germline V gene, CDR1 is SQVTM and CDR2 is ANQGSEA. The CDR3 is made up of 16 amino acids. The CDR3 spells CSVLSREGISYNEQFF. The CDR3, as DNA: TGCAGCGTTTTATCGCGGGAGGGCATCTCCTACAATGAGCAGTTCTTC.

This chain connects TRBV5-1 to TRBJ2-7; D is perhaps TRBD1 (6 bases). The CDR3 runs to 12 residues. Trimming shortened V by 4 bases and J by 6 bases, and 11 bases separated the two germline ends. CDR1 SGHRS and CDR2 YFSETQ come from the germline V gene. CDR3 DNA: TGCGCCAGCAGCATACTGACAGGCGAGCAGTACTTC. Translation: CASSILTGEQYF. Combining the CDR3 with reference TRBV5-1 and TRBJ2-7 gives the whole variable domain KAGVTQTPRYLIKTRGQQVTLSCSPISGHRSVSWYQQTPGQGLQFLFEYFSETQRNKGNFPGRFSGRQFSNSRSEMNVSTLELGDSALYLCASSILTGEQYFGPGTRLTVT.

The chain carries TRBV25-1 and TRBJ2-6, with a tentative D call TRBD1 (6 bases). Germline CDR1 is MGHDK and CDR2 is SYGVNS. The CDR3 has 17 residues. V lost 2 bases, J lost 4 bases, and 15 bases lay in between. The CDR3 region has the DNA TGTGCCAGCAGTGAAGTCGGTACAGGGACCGGGGCCAACGTCCTGACTTTC. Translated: CASSEVGTGTGANVLTF.

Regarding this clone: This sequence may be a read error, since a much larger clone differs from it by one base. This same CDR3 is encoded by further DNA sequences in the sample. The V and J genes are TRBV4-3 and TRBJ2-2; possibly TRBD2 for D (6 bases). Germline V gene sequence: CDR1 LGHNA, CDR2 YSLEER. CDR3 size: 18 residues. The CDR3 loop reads CASSRRLFSREGTGELFF. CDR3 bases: TGCGCCAGTAGCCGACGTCTTTTTTCGCGGGAAGGAACCGGGGAGCTGTTTTTT.

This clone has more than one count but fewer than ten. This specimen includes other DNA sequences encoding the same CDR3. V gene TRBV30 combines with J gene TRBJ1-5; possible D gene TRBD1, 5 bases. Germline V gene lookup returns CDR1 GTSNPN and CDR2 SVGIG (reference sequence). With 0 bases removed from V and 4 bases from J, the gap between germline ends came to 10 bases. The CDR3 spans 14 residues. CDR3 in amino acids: CAWSVTGGNQPQHF. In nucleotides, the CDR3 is TGTGCCTGGAGTGTCACGGGGGGTAATCAGCCCCAGCATTTT.

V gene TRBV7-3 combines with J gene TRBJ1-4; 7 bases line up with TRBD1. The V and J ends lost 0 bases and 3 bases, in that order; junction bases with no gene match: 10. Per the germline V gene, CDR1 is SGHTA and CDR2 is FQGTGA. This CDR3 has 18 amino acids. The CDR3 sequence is CASSLTLGTALANEKLFF. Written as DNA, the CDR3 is TGTGCCAGCAGCTTAACTCTCGGGACAGCGCTCGCTAATGAAAAACTGTTTTTT.

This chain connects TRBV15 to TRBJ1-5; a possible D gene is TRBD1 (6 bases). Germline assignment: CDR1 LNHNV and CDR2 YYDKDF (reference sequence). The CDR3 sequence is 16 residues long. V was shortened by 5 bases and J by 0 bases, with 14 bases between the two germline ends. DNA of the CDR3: TGTGCCACCAGCCCGAGGGGGAGGGGTAGCAATCAGCCCCAGCATTTT. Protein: CATSPRGRGSNQPQHF.

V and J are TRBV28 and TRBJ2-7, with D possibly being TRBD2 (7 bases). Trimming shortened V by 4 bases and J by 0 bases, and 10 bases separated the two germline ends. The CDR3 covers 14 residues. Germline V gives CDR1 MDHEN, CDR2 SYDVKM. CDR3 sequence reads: CASSSRGASYEQYF. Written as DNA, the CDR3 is TGTGCCAGCAGTTCTCGGGGGGCCTCCTACGAGCAGTACTTC.

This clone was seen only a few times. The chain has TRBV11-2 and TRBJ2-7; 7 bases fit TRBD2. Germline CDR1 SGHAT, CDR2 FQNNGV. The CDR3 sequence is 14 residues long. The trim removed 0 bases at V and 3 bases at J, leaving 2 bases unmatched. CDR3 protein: CASSLEGGDYEQYF. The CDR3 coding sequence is TGTGCCAGCAGCTTAGAGGGGGGGGACTACGAGCAGTACTTC.

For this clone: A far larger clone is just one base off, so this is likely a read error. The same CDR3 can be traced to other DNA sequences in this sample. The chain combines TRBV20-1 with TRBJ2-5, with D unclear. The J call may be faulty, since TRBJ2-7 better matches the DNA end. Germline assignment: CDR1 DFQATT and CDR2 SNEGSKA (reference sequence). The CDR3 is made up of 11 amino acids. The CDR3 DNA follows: TGCAGTGCTAGGAGAGCCTACGAGCAGTACTTC. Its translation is CSARRAYEQYF.

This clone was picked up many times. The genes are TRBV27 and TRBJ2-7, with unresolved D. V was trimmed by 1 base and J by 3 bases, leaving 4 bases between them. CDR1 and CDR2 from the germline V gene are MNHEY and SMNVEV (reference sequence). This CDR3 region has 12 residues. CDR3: CASSLYGYEQYF. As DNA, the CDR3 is TGTGCCAGCAGTTTATATGGCTACGAGCAGTACTTC.

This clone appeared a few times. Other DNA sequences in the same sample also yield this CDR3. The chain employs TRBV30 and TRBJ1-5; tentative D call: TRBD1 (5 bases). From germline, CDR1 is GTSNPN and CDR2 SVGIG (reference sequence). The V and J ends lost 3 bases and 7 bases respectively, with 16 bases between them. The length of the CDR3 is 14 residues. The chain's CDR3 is CAWRGPRSGQPQHF. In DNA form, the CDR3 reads TGTGCCTGGAGGGGACCCCGGTCGGGGCAGCCCCAGCATTTT.

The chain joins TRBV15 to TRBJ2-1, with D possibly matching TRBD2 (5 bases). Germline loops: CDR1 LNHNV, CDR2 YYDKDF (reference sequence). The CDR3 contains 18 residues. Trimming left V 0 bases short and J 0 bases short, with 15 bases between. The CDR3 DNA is TGTGCCACCAGCAGAGATCCCCTAACTAGGGACTCCTACAATGAGCAGTTCTTC. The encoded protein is CATSRDPLTRDSYNEQFF. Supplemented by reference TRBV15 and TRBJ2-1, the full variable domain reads DAMVIQNPRYQVTQFGKPVTLSCSQTLNHNVMYWYQQKSSQAPKLLFHYYDKDFNNEADTPDNFQSRRPNTSFCFLDIRSPGLGDTAMYLCATSRDPLTRDSYNEQFFGPGTRLTVL.

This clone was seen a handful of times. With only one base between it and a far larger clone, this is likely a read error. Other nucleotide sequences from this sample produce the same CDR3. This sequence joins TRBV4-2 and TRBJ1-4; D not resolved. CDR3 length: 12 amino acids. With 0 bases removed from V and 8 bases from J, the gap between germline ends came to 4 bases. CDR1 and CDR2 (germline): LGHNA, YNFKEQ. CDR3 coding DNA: TGTGCCAGCAGCCAAGATTCCGAAAAACTGTTTTTT. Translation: CASSQDSEKLFF.

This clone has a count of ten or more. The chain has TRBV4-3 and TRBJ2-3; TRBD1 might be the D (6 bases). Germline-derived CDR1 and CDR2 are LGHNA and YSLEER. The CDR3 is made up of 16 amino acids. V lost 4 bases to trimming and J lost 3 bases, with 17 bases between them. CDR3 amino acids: CASSRSQGLATDTQYF. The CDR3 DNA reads TGCGCCAGCAGCCGATCACAGGGTTTGGCGACAGATACGCAGTATTTT.

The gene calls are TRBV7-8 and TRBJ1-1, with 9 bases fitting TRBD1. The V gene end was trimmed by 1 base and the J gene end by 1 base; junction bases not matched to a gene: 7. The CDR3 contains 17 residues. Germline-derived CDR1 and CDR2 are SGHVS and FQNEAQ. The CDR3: CASSLVGTGRRNTEAFF. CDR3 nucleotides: TGTGCCAGCAGCTTAGTGGGGACAGGGCGACGGAACACTGAAGCTTTCTTT. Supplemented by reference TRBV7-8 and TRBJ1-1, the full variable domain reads GAGVSQSPRYKVAKRGQDVALRCDPISGHVSLFWYQQALGQGPEFLTYFQNEAQLDKSGLPSDRFFAERPEGSVSTLKIQRTQQEDSAVYLCASSLVGTGRRNTEAFFGQGTRLTVV.

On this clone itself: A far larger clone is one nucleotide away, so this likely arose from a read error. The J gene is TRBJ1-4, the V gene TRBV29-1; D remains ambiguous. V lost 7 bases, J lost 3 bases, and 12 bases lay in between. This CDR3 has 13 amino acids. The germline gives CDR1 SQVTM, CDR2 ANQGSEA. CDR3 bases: TGCAGCGCCTGTTTGGGCCCTAATGAAAAACTGTTTTTT. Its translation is CSACLGPNEKLFF.

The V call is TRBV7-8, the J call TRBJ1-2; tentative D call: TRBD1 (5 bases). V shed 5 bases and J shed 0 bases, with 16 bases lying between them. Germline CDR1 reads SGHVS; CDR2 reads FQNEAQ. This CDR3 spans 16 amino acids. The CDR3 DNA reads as TGTGCCAGCAGCCCTCGTGCAGGGCCCTCTAACTATGGCTACACCTTC. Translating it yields CASSPRAGPSNYGYTF.

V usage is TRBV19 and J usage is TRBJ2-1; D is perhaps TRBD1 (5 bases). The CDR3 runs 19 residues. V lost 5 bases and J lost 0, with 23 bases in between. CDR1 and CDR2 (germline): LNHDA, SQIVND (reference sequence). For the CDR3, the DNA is TGTGCCAGTAGTTCCCCCTTCCAGGGCGGATCTGGCTCCTACAATGAGCAGTTCTTC. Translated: CASSSPFQGGSGSYNEQFF. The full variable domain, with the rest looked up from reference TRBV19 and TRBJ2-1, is DGGITQSPKYLFRKEGQNVTLSCEQNLNHDAMYWYRQDPGQGLRLIYYSQIVNDFQKGDIAEGYSVSREKKESFPLTVTSAQKNPTAFYLCASSSPFQGGSGSYNEQFFGPGTRLTVL.